This paragraph covers one T cell receptor beta chain sequence. Trimming took off 10 bases at V and 0 bases at J, with 25 bases between the two ends. The CDR3 spans 18 residues. CDR1 is SNHLY and CDR2 is FYNNEI in the germline V gene. This entry comes from a study of cytomegalovirus exposure and HLA in healthy donors. With 60 Vbeta and 13 Jbeta primers, the PCR was carried out. Sequencing was performed with immunoSEQ multiplex PCR; in TCRdb, only in-frame clones are kept and a portion is missing. The sample totals some 130,000 clones. Sequences were obtained from PBMCs. The J gene is TRBJ1-3, the V gene TRBV2; tentatively, D is TRBD1 (6 bases). This sequence was found in a woman in her forties in good health and CMV-seropositive. As DNA, the CDR3 is TGTGCCACGCTCCTGAGGTCACAGGGCCCGACCTCTGGAAACACCATATATTTT. Translating gives CATLLRSQGPTSGNTIYF.